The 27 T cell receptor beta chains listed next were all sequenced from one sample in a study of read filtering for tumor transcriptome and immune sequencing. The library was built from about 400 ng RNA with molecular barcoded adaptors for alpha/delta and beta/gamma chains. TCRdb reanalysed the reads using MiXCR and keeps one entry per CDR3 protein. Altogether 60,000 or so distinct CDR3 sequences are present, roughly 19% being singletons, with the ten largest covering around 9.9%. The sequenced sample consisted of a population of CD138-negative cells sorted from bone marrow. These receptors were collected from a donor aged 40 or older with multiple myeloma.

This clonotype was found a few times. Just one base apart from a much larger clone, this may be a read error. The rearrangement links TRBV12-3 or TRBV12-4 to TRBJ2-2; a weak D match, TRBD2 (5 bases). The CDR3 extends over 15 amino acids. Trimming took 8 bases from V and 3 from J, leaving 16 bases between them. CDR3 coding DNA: TGTGCCAGCGCCTCTCCGAGGGTTGACACCGGGGAGCTGTTTTTT. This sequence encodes CASASPRVDTGELFF.

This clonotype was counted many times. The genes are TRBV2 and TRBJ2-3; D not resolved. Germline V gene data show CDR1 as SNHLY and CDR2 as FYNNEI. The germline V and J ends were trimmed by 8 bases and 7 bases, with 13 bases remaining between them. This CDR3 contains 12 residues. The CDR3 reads CASGREANTQYF. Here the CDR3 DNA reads TGTGCCAGCGGTAGGGAAGCAAATACGCAGTATTTT.

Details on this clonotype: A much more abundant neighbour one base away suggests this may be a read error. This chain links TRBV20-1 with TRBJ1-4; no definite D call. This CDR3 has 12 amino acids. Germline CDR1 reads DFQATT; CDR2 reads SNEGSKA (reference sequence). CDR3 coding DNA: TGCAGTGCTAGCATGAGCACAGATACGCAGTGTTTT. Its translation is CSASMSTDTQCF.

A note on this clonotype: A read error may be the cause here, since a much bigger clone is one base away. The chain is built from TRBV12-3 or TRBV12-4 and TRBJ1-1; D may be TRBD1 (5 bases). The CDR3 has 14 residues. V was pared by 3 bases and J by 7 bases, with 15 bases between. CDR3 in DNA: TGTGCCAGCAGTTTTGGTCCCTGGGGGTGTGAAGCTTTCTTT. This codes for CASSFGPWGCEAFF.

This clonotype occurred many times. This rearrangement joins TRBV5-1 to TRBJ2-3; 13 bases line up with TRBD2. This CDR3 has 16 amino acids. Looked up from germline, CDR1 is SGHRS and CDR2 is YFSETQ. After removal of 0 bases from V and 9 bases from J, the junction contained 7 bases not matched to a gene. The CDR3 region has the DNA TGCGCCAGCAGCTTGGAACCGGGACTAGCGGGATCCACGCAGTATTTT. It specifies CASSLEPGLAGSTQYF. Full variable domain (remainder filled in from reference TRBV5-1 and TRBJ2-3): KAGVTQTPRYLIKTRGQQVTLSCSPISGHRSVSWYQQTPGQGLQFLFEYFSETQRNKGNFPGRFSGRQFSNSRSEMNVSTLELGDSALYLCASSLEPGLAGSTQYFGPGTRLTVL.

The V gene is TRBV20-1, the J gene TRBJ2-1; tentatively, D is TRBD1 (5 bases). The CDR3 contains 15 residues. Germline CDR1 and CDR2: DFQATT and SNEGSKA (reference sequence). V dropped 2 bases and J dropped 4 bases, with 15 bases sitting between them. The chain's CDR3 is CSARSQGLKYNEQFF. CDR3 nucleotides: TGCAGTGCTAGAAGCCAGGGTCTTAAATACAATGAGCAGTTCTTC.

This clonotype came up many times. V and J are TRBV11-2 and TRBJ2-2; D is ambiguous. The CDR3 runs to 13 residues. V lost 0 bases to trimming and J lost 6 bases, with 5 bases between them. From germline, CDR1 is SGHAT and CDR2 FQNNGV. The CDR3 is CASSLERAGELFF. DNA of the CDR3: TGTGCCAGCAGCTTAGAACGGGCCGGGGAGCTGTTTTTT. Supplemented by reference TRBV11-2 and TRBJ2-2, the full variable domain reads EAGVAQSPRYKIIEKRQSVAFWCNPISGHATLYWYQQILGQGPKLLIQFQNNGVVDDSQLPKDRFSAERLKGVDSTLKIQPAKLEDSAVYLCASSLERAGELFFGEGSRLTVL.

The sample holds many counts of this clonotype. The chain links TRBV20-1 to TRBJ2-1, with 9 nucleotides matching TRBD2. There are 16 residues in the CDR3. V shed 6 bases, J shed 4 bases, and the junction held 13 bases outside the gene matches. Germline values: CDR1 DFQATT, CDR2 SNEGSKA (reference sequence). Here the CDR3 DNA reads TGCAGTGCCCCCCGCGGGGCTAGCGGGACTTACAATGAGCAGTTCTTC. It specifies CSAPRGASGTYNEQFF.

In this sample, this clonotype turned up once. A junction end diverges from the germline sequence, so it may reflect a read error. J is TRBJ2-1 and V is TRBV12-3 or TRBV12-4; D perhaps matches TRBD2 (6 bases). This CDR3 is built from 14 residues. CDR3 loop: CASSYREPYDEQFF. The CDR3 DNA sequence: TGTGCCAGCAGTTATCGGGAGCCCTACGATGAGCAGTTCTTC.

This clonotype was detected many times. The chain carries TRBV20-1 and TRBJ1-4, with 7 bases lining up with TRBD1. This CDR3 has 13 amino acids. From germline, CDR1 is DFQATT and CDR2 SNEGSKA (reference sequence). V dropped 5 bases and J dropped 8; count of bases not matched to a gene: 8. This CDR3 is CSARDSLHEKLFF. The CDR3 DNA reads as TGCAGTGCTCGGGACAGTCTACACGAAAAACTGTTTTTT.

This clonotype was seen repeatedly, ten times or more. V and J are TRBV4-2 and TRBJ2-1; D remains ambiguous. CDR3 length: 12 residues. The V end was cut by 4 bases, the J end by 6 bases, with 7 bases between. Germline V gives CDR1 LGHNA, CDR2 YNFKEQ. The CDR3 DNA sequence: TGTGCCAGCAGCCCATCTGGCAATGAGCAGTTCTTC. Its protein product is CASSPSGNEQFF.

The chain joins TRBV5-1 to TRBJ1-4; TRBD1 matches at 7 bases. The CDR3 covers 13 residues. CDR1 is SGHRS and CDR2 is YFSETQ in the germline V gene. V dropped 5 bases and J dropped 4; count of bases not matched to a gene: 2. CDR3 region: CASRRGLNEKLFF. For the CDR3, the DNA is TGCGCCAGCAGGAGGGGGCTTAATGAAAAACTGTTTTTT.

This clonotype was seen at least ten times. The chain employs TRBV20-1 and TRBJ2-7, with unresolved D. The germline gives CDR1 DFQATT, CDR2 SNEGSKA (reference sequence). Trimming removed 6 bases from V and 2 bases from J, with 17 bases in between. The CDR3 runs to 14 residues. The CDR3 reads CSAPAPYDAYEQYF. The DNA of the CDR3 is TGCAGTGCCCCGGCCCCATATGACGCCTACGAGCAGTACTTC.

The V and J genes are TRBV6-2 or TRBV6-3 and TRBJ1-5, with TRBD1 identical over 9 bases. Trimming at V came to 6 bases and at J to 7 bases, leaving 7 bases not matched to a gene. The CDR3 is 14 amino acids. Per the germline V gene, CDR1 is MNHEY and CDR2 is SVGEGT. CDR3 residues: CASSPRTGEQPQHF. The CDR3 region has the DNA TGTGCCAGCAGCCCAAGGACAGGGGAACAGCCCCAGCATTTT.

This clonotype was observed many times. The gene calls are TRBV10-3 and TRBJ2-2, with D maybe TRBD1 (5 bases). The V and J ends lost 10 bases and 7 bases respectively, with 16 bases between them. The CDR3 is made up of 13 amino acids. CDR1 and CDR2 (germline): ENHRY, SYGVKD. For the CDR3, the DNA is TGTGCCACCGTATCCAGGGCCCACGGGGAGCTGTTTTTT. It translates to CATVSRAHGELFF.

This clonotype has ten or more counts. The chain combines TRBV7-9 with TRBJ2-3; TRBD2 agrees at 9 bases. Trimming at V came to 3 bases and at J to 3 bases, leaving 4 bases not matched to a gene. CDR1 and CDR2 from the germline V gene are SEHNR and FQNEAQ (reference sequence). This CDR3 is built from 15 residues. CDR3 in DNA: TGTGCCAGCAGCTTCCCAACTAGCGGGACAGATACGCAGTATTTT. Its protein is CASSFPTSGTDTQYF.

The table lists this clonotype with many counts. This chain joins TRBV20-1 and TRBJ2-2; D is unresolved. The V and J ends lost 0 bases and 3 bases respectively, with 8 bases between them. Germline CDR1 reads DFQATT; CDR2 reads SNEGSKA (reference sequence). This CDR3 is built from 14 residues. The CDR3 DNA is TGCAGTGCTAGAGATTGGACGGACACCGGGGAGCTGTTTTTT. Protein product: CSARDWTDTGELFF.

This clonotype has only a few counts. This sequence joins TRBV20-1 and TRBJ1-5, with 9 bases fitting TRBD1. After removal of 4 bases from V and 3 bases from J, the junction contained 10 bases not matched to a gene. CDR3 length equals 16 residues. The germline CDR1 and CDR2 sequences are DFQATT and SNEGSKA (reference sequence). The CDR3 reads CSAKRTGANPNQPQHF. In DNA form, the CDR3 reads TGCAGTGCTAAAAGGACAGGGGCGAATCCCAATCAGCCCCAGCATTTT.

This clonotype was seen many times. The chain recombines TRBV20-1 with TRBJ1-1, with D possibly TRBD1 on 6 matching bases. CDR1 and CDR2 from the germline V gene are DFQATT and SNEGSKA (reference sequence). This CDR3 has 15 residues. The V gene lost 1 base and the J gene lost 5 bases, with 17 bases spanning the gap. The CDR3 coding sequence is TGCAGTGCTAGAGCCCAAACTACAGGGAGGACTGAAGCTTTCTTT. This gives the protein CSARAQTTGRTEAFF.

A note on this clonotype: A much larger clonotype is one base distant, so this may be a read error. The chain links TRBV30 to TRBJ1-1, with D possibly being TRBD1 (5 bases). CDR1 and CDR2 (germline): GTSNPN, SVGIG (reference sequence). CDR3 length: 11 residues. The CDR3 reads CSRQLNTEAFF. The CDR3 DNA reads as TGTTCCCGACAGTTGAACACTGAAGCTTTCTTT.

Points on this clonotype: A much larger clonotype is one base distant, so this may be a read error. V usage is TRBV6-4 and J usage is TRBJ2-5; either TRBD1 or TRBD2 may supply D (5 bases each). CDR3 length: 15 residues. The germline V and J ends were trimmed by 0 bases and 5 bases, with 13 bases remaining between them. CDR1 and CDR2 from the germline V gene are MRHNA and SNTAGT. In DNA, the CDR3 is TGTGCCAGCAGTGACTCAGGGACCCCAGGGGAGACCCAGTACTTC. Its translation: CASSDSGTPGETQYF.

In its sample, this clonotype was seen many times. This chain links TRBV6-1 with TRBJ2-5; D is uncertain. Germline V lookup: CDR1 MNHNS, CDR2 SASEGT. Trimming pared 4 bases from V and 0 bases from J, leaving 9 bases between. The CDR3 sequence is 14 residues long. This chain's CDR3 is CASSGRADQETQYF. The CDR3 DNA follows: TGTGCCAGCAGTGGCCGGGCGGACCAAGAGACCCAGTACTTC.

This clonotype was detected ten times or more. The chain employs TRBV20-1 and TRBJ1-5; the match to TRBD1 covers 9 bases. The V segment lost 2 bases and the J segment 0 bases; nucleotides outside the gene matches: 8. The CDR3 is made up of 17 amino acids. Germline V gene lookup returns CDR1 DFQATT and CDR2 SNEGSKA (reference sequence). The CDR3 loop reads CSARNRDRVISNQPQHF. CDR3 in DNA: TGCAGTGCTAGAAACCGGGACAGGGTGATTAGCAATCAGCCCCAGCATTTT.

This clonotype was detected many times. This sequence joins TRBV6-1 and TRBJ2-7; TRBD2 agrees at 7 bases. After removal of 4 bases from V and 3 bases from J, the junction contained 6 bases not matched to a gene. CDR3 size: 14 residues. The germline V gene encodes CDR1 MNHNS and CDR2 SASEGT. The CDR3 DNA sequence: TGTGCCAGCAGTGTTAGCGGGTCCGACTACGAGCAGTACTTC. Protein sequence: CASSVSGSDYEQYF.

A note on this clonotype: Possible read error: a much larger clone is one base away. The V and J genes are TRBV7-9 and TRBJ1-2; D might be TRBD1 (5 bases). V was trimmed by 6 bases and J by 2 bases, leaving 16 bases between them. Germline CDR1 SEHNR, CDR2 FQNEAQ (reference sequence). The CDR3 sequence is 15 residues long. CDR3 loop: CASSRRGDDNYGYTF. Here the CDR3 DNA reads TGTGCCAGCAGTAGGAGGGGAGATGACAACTATGGCTACACCTTC.

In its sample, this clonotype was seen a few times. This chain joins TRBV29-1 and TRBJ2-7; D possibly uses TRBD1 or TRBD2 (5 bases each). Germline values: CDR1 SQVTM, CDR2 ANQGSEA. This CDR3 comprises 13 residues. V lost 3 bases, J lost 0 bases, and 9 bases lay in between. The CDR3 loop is CSVEGESSYEQYF. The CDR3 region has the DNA TGCAGCGTTGAGGGGGAGAGCTCCTACGAGCAGTACTTC.

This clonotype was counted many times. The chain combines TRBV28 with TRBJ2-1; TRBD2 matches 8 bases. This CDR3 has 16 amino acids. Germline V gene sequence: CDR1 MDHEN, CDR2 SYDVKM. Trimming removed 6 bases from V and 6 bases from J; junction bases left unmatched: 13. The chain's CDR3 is CASRPPPGLGPNEQFF. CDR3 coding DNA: TGTGCCAGCAGACCGCCCCCGGGACTAGGTCCCAATGAGCAGTTCTTC.